This TCR beta chain was captured in a study of blood T cell repertoires in COVID-19. Study background: Acute-phase and convalescent COVID-19 samples originated in the United States, Italy and Spain. T cells, B-cell-depleted T cells, or PBMCs provided the cDNA or gDNA that served as material.

Methods used by the authors: Estimated nucleated cell counts came from reference gene primer amplification. Some clones are missing from TCRdb's copy, which holds only in-frame ones; the method was immunoSEQ multiplex PCR. The V and J calls and clone size were taken over from that table, and D and trimming were inferred from the DNA. This table has 50,000 to 70,000 clones, about 75% appearing once. Per the germline V gene, CDR1 is LNHDA and CDR2 is SQIVND (reference sequence). Trimming cost V 0 bases and J 3 bases, with 12 bases left between them. CDR3 size: 15 residues. This chain links TRBV19 with TRBJ2-7; TRBD2 might be the D (6 bases). What was sequenced was peripheral blood. The TCR was taken from a man aged 45 to 65 with active or convalescent COVID-19. CDR3 in amino acids: CASSIDLGGSYEQYF. The CDR3 DNA is TGTGCCAGTAGTATAGATCTCGGGGGTAGCTACGAGCAGTACTTC. Full variable domain (remainder filled in from reference TRBV19 and TRBJ2-7): DGGITQSPKYLFRKEGQNVTLSCEQNLNHDAMYWYRQDPGQGLRLIYYSQIVNDFQKGDIAEGYSVSREKKESFPLTVTSAQKNPTAFYLCASSIDLGGSYEQYFGPGTRLTVT.